This TCR beta chain was observed in a study of blood T cell repertoires in COVID-19. Study in general: The origin of the acute and convalescent COVID-19 samples was the United States, Italy and Spain. From T cells, B-cell-depleted T cells, or PBMCs came the material, which was cDNA or gDNA.

This clone was counted a single time. The ends were cut back, 5 bases at V and 2 bases at J, with 10 bases in the middle. Germline V lookup: CDR1 LNHDA, CDR2 SQIVND (reference sequence). CDR3 length equals 13 residues. Under the authors' procedure: Researchers report that nucleated cell counts were estimated from reference gene primer amplification. Profiled with immunoSEQ multiplex PCR; TCRdb holds only in-frame clones, not every one. V, J and clone size reflect that table, while D and trimming were determined from the DNA. The sample carries fewer than 70,000 clones, roughly 80% recorded once. This TCR was recovered from an elderly woman with acute or convalescent COVID-19. The chain employs TRBV19 and TRBJ2-7; weak D call: TRBD2 (5 bases). The specimen sequenced was peripheral blood. The CDR3 DNA is TGTGCCAGTAGTTCAACCGGGGCCTACGAGCAGTACTTC. Protein sequence: CASSSTGAYEQYF.